A selection of T cell receptor beta chains follows, all from one sample in a study of blood T cell repertoires in COVID-19. Clones were sequenced by immunoSEQ multiplex PCR, and TCRdb holds only the in-frame ones, with some missing. The sample has roughly 220,000 clones; around 88% are singletons. The material sequenced was PBMCs or T cells enriched from blood (not recorded which). The receptor set was obtained from a woman aged 45-65 years with acute COVID-19. CDR3s include the opening cysteine and the closing phenylalanine or tryptophan. A D gene is named only where the DNA matches it firmly. The size entry is marked missing in some rows and otherwise reads once, few, many or a size class.

v_call	j_call	clone_size	d_call	cdr3_aa	cdr3_nt
TRBV7-9	TRBJ2-7	few	NA	CASLGRTYEQYF	TGTGCCAGCTTGGGCAGAACCTACGAGCAGTACTTC
TRBV28	TRBJ1-2	NA	NA	CASSRDIEGYTF	TGTGCCAGCAGTAGGGACATCGAAGGCTACACCTTC
TRBV5-1	TRBJ1-4	few	TRBD1	CASSRGQGFGTNEKLFF	TGCGCCAGCAGCCGGGGACAGGGGTTTGGGACTAATGAAAAACTGTTTTTT
TRBV4-2	TRBJ2-7	NA	NA	CASSQSQRRGTYEQYF	TGTGCCAGCAGCCAGTCCCAGCGGAGAGGGACCTACGAGCAGTACTTC
TRBV4-3	TRBJ1-2	NA	TRBD1	CASSQAWDREEGGYTF	TGCGCCAGCAGCCAAGCGTGGGACAGGGAGGAAGGTGGCTACACCTTC
TRBV19	TRBJ2-2	NA	TRBD2	CASSRVLAGLGELFF	TGTGCCAGTAGTAGGGTTCTAGCGGGATTAGGGGAGCTGTTTTTT
TRBV3-1/TRBV3-2	TRBJ2-7	NA	NA	CASSQTIGRGSSYEQYF	TGTGCCAGCAGCCAAACCATAGGGAGGGGGAGCTCCTACGAGCAGTACTTC
TRBV29-1	TRBJ2-2	NA	TRBD1	CSADRGRTGELFF	TGCAGCGCAGACAGGGGACGCACCGGGGAGCTGTTTTTT
TRBV29-1	TRBJ1-2	NA	NA	CSVDADRLYGYTF	TGCAGCGTTGATGCAGACAGACTCTATGGCTACACCTTC
TRBV19	TRBJ1-5	NA	NA	CASRVGQGGQPQHF	TGTGCCAGTAGAGTCGGGCAGGGAGGGCAGCCCCAGCATTTT
TRBV19	TRBJ2-1	once	NA	CASSIAPSSYNEQFF	TGTGCCAGTAGTATCGCCCCGAGCTCCTACAATGAGCAGTTCTTC
TRBV6-6	TRBJ1-6	few	NA	CASSTTGSHNSPLHF	TGTGCCAGCAGTACCACGGGTTCCCATAATTCACCCCTCCACTTT
TRBV11-3	TRBJ2-1	NA	NA	CASSLAGGFNEQFF	TGTGCCAGCAGCTTAGCGGGTGGATTCAATGAGCAGTTCTTC
TRBV5-1	TRBJ2-7	NA	TRBD2	CASSLYTSGSYEQYF	TGCGCCAGCAGCTTGTACACTAGCGGGAGCTACGAGCAGTACTTC
TRBV7-3	TRBJ2-1	NA	TRBD1	CASSLVGRGGRTYNEQFF	TGTGCCAGCAGCTTAGTTGGGCGAGGGGGCCGTACGTACAATGAGCAGTTCTTC
TRBV5-4	TRBJ1-1	NA	TRBD1	CASSPTGGRAFF	TGTGCCAGCAGTCCTACAGGGGGCAGAGCTTTCTTT
TRBV7-9	TRBJ2-7	NA	NA	CASSLAGTYEQYF	TGTGCCAGCAGCTTGGCAGGGACCTACGAGCAGTACTTC
TRBV19	TRBJ2-3	NA	TRBD1	CASSIGQGGDTQYF	TGTGCCAGTAGTATTGGACAGGGGGGGGATACGCAGTATTTT
TRBV7-9	TRBJ2-7	NA	TRBD1	CASSSSGAGGHYEQYF	TGTGCCAGCAGCTCATCTGGGGCAGGGGGACACTACGAGCAGTACTTC
TRBV5-1	TRBJ2-7	NA	TRBD1	CASSFTTGGWEQYF	TGCGCCAGCAGCTTCACGACAGGGGGCTGGGAGCAGTACTTC
TRBV18	TRBJ1-4	NA	NA	CASSRTGATNEKLFF	TGTGCCAGCTCACGGACGGGAGCAACTAATGAAAAACTGTTTTTT
TRBV2	TRBJ2-3	NA	TRBD2	CASSTSGGTDTQYF	TGTGCCAGCAGCACTAGCGGGGGCACAGATACGCAGTATTTT
TRBV27	TRBJ2-7	NA	TRBD1	CASSSPGQSLYEQYF	TGTGCCAGCAGTTCCCCGGGACAGAGTCTCTACGAGCAGTACTTC
TRBV28	TRBJ2-6	NA	TRBD1	CASRRTGSLSGANVLTF	TGTGCCAGCAGGCGGACAGGGAGCCTCTCTGGGGCCAACGTCCTGACTTTC
TRBV19	TRBJ1-1	NA	NA	CASTTRRGGEAFF	TGTGCCAGTACCACTCGCCGGGGGGGTGAAGCTTTCTTT
TRBV21-1	TRBJ1-1	NA	NA	CASSKAISSLGDRATEAFF	TGTGCCAGCAGCAAAGCGATCTCTTCGCTCGGTGACAGGGCCACTGAAGCTTTCTTT
TRBV7-8	TRBJ1-3	NA	TRBD1	CASSLAKGQGRNTIYF	TGTGCCAGCAGCTTAGCCAAGGGACAGGGACGAAACACCATATATTTT
TRBV18	TRBJ2-5	NA	TRBD1	CASSHGTGEETQYF	TGTGCCAGCTCGCACGGGACAGGCGAGGAGACCCAGTACTTC
TRBV7-2	TRBJ1-1	few	NA	CASSLKEGMLTFF	TGTGCCAGCAGTCTTAAGGAGGGGATGTTGACTTTCTTT
TRBV5-1	TRBJ2-1	once	TRBD2	CASSLASGTYNEQFF	TGCGCCAGCAGCTTGGCCAGCGGGACCTACAATGAGCAGTTCTTC
TRBV5-1	TRBJ2-1	once	TRBD1	CASSLNTGGGDEQFF	TGCGCCAGCAGCTTGAACACAGGGGGCGGGGATGAGCAGTTCTTC
TRBV9	TRBJ2-7	NA	NA	CASSVGLLQSYEQYF	TGTGCCAGCAGCGTAGGTCTTTTACAATCCTACGAGCAGTACTTC
TRBV6-5	TRBJ1-1	once	NA	CASSYRGRVMDTEAFF	TGTGCCAGCAGTTACCGAGGGAGGGTTATGGACACTGAAGCTTTCTTT
TRBV3-1/TRBV3-2	TRBJ2-7	NA	TRBD2	CASSHGTSGRATYEQYF	TGTGCCAGCAGCCACGGGACTAGCGGGAGGGCAACCTACGAGCAGTACTTC
TRBV7-3	TRBJ2-1	NA	NA	CASSYRVGGTPYNEQFF	TGTGCCAGCAGCTACCGGGTGGGCGGGACCCCCTACAATGAGCAGTTCTTC
TRBV7-2	TRBJ2-7	NA	NA	CASSLMSGGTGYSSYEQYF	TGTGCCAGCAGCTTAATGAGTGGGGGTACAGGGTATAGCTCCTACGAGCAGTACTTC
TRBV28	TRBJ2-7	once	TRBD1	CASSSPGQGVDYEQYF	TGTGCCAGCAGTTCTCCGGGACAGGGAGTCGACTACGAGCAGTACTTC
TRBV29-1	TRBJ1-2	NA	TRBD1	CSVAKTGTGGYGYTF	TGCAGCGTCGCTAAAACCGGGACAGGGGGCTATGGCTACACCTTC
TRBV5-1	TRBJ2-1	NA	NA	CASSLDGSSYNEQFF	TGCGCCAGCAGCTTGGACGGGAGCTCCTACAATGAGCAGTTCTTC
TRBV28	TRBJ1-4	NA	NA	CASNNKVAAKKLFF	TGTGCCAGCAACAATAAGGTGGCGGCAAAAAAACTGTTTTTT
TRBV18	TRBJ2-7	NA	TRBD2	CASSSGGGFYEQYF	TGTGCCAGCTCATCGGGAGGGGGGTTCTACGAGCAGTACTTC
TRBV19	TRBJ1-2	NA	NA	CASSSQPLGGGYGYTF	TGTGCCAGTAGTAGCCAACCCCTAGGGGGGGGGTATGGCTACACCTTC
TRBV20-1	TRBJ1-2	NA	NA	CSAVPRHGYTF	TGCAGTGCTGTACCTAGGCATGGCTACACCTTC
TRBV12-3/TRBV12-4	TRBJ2-1	NA	NA	CASTFPPTRRQFF	TGTGCCAGCACCTTCCCGCCGACTAGACGACAGTTCTTC
TRBV5-8	TRBJ2-1	NA	TRBD2	CASSFLAGGNEQFF	TGTGCCAGCAGCTTTCTAGCGGGAGGCAATGAGCAGTTCTTC